The 3 T cell receptor beta chains reported below all come from one sample, sequenced in a study of early T cells in non-severe SARS-CoV-2 infection. A single record per CDR3 protein comes from TCRdb applying MiXCR to the 5' RACE reads. The sample holds about 60,000 distinct CDR3 sequences, approximately 9% seen once. The sample was whole blood. These receptors were obtained from an adult who was a healthcare worker with PCR-confirmed SARS-CoV-2 infection or an uninfected control (not recorded which).

The rearrangement links TRBV2 to TRBJ2-5; maybe TRBD1 (5 bases). The V and J ends lost 6 bases and 5 bases respectively, with 10 bases between them. This CDR3 has 12 amino acids. CDR1 SNHLY and CDR2 FYNNEI come from the germline V gene. The CDR3 loop is CASRGDSETQYF. The CDR3 nucleotides are TGTGCCAGCAGAGGGGATAGTGAGACCCAGTACTTC.

This chain links TRBV20-1 with TRBJ2-7; TRBD2 matches 12 bases. V lost 0 bases to trimming and J lost 3 bases; unmatched junction nucleotides: 9. This CDR3 is built from 17 residues. The germline gives CDR1 DFQATT, CDR2 SNEGSKA (reference sequence). The DNA of the CDR3 is TGCAGTGCTAGAGATCCCCTAGCGGGAGGGCGGGACTACGAGCAGTACTTC. Translated: CSARDPLAGGRDYEQYF.

Ten or more counts support this clonotype. The chain uses TRBV9 and TRBJ2-5, with 8 bases fitting TRBD2. With V trimmed by 6 bases and J by 7 bases, 11 bases remained unmatched. Looked up from germline, CDR1 is SGDLS and CDR2 is YYNGEE. The CDR3 sequence is 14 residues long. The DNA for the CDR3 is TGTGCCAGCAACTCTCAGACTAGCGAGGGGACCCAGTACTTC. Encoded protein: CASNSQTSEGTQYF. Full variable domain (outside the CDR3, taken from reference TRBV9 and TRBJ2-5): DSGVTQTPKHLITATGQRVTLRCSPRSGDLSVYWYQQSLDQGLQFLIQYYNGEERAKGNILERFSAQQFPDLHSELNLSSLELGDSALYFCASNSQTSEGTQYFGPGTRLLVL.